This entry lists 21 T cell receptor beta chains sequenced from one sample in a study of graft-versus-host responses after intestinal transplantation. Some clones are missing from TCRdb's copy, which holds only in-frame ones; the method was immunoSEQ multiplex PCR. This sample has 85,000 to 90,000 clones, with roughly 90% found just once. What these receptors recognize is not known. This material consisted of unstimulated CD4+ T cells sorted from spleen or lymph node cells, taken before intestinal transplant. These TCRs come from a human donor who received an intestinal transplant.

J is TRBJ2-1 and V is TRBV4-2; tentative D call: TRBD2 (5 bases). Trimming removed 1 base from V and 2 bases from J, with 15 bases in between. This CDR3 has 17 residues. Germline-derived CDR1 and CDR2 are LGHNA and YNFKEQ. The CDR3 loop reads CASSQVTSRDPYNEQFF. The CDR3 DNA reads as TGTGCCAGCAGCCAAGTGACTTCCCGGGATCCCTACAATGAGCAGTTCTTC.

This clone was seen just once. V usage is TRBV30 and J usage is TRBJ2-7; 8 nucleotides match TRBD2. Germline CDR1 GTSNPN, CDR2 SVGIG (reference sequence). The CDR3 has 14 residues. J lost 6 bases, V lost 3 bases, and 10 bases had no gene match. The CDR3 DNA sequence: TGTGCCTGGAGCCGCGGGGGGAGGGCCGCCGAGCAGTACTTC. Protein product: CAWSRGGRAAEQYF.

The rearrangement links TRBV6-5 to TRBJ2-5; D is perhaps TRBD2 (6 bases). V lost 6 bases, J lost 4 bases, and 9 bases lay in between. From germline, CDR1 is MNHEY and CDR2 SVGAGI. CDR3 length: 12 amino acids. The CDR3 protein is CASRTGLETQYF. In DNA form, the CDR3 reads TGTGCCAGCAGGACGGGACTAGAGACCCAGTACTTC.

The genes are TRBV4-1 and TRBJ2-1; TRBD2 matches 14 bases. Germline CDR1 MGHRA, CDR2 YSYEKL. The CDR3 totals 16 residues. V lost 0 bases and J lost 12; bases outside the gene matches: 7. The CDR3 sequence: CASSQDGLAGGGGQFF. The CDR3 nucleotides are TGCGCCAGCAGCCAAGATGGACTAGCGGGAGGCGGGGGGCAGTTCTTC.

Written as DNA, the CDR3 is TGCGCCAGCAGCCCTAGGGGGGCTCTGGGTGGCCTCTATGGCTACACCTTC. It is translated as CASSPRGALGGLYGYTF. V gene TRBV5-1 combines with J gene TRBJ1-2, with D possibly TRBD1 on 6 matching bases. CDR1 is SGHRS and CDR2 is YFSETQ in the germline V gene. The CDR3 has 17 residues. Trimming stripped 4 bases from V and 4 bases from J, with 23 bases between.

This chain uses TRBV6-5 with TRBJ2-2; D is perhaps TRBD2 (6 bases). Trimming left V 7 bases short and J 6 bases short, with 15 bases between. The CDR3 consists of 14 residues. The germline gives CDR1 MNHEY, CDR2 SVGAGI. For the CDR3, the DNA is TGTGCCAGCAAGAGGGTCAGGGAGGCCGGGGAGCTGTTTTTT. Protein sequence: CASKRVREAGELFF.

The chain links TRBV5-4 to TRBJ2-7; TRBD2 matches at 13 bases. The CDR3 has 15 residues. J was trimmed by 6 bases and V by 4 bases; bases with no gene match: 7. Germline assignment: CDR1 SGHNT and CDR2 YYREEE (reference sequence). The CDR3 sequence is CASSPGLAGAGEQYF. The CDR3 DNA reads TGTGCCAGCAGCCCCGGACTAGCGGGAGCGGGCGAGCAGTACTTC.

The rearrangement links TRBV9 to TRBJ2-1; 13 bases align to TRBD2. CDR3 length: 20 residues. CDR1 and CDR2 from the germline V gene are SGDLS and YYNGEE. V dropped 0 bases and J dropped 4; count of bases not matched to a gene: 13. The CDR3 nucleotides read TGTGCCAGCAGCGTAGGGACTAGCGGGAGAACAACCGGACGGTACAATGAGCAGTTCTTC. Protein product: CASSVGTSGRTTGRYNEQFF.

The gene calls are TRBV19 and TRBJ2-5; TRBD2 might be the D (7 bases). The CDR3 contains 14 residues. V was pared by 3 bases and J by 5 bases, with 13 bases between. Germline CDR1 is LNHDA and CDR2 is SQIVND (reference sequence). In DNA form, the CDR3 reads TGTGCCAGTAGTATGGGGGGGGCCGGGGAGACCCAGTACTTC. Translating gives CASSMGGAGETQYF. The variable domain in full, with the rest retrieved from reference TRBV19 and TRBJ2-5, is DGGITQSPKYLFRKEGQNVTLSCEQNLNHDAMYWYRQDPGQGLRLIYYSQIVNDFQKGDIAEGYSVSREKKESFPLTVTSAQKNPTAFYLCASSMGGAGETQYFGPGTRLLVL.

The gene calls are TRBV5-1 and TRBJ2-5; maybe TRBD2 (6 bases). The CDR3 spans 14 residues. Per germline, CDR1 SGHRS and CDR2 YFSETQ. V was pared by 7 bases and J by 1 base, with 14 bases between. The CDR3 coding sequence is TGCGCCAGCCGCCCAACTAGCAGCCAAGAGACCCAGTACTTC. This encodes CASRPTSSQETQYF.

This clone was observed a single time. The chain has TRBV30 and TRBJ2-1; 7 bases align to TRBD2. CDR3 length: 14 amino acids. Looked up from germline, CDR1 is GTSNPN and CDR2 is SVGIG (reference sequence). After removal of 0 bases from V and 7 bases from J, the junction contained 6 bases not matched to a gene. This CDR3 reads CAWSVGLVQNEQFF. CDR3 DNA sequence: TGTGCCTGGAGTGTAGGACTAGTTCAGAATGAGCAGTTCTTC.

CDR3 bases: TGTGCCAGCAGCTTGAACGGAGTCGGCTCCGAGCAGTACTTC. As protein: CASSLNGVGSEQYF. V gene TRBV7-3 combines with J gene TRBJ2-5; D is unresolved. The J call is doubtful: the DNA matches TRBJ2-7 better. CDR3 length: 14 amino acids. Germline V gene sequence: CDR1 SGHTA, CDR2 FQGTGA.

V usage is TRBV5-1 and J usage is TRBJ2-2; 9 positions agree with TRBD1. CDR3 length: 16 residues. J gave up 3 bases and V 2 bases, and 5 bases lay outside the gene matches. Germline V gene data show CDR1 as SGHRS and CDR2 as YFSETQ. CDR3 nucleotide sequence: TGCGCCAGCAGCTTACTACGGACAGGGGACACCGGGGAGCTGTTTTTT. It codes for CASSLLRTGDTGELFF.

This chain's CDR3 is CASSRYDRSSYEQYF. The CDR3 DNA reads TGTGCCAGCTCACGGTATGACAGGAGCTCCTACGAGCAGTACTTC. The chain joins TRBV18 to TRBJ2-7, with D tentatively TRBD1 (6 bases). The germline V gene has CDR1 KGHSH and CDR2 LQKENI. V lost 4 bases, J lost 0 bases, and 13 bases lay in between. The CDR3 sequence is 15 residues long.

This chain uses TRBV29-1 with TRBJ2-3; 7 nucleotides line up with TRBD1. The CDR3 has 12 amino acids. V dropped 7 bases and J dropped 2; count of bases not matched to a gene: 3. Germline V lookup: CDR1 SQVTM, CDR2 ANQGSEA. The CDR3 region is CSADRDTDTQYF. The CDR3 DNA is TGCAGCGCTGACAGGGACACAGATACGCAGTATTTT.

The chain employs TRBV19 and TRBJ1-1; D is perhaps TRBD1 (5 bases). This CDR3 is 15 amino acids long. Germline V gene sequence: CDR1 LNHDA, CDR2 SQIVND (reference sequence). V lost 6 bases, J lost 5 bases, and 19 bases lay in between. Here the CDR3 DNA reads TGTGCCAGTAGCAACCCCCGGCGGGGGGAGACTGAAGCTTTCTTT. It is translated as CASSNPRRGETEAFF.

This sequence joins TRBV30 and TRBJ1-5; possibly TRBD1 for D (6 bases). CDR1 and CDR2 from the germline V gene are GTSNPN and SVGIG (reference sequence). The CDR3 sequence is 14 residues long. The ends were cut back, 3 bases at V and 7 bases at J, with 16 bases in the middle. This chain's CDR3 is CAWRGKTGYQPQHF. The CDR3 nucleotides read TGTGCCTGGAGAGGAAAAACAGGGTACCAGCCCCAGCATTTT.

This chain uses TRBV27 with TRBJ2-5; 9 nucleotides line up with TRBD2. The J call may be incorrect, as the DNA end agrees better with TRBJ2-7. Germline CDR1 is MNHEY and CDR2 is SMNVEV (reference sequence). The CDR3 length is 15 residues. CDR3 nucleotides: TGTGCCAGCAGTTCCCAGCGGGAGGTGGCCTACGAGCAGTACTTC. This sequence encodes CASSSQREVAYEQYF.

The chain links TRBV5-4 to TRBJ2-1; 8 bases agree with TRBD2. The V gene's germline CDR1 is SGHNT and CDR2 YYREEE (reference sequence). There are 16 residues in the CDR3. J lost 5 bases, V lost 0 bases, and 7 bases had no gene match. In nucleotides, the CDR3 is TGTGCCAGCAGCTTGGGACTCGGGACTAGGCACAATGAGCAGTTCTTC. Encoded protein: CASSLGLGTRHNEQFF.

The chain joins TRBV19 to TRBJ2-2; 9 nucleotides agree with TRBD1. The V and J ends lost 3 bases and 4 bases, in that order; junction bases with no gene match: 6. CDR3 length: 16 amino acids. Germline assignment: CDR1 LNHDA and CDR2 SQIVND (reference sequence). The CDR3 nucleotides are TGTGCCAGTAGTATTTCCTACAGGGGGCCCACCGGGGAGCTGTTTTTT. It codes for CASSISYRGPTGELFF.

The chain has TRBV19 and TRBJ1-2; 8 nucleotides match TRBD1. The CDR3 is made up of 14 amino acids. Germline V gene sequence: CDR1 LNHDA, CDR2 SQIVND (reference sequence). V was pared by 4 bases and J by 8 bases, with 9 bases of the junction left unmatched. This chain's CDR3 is CASSTGTGFVGYTF. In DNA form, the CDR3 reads TGTGCCAGTAGTACCGGGACAGGTTTTGTCGGCTACACCTTC. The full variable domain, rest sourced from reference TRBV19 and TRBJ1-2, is DGGITQSPKYLFRKEGQNVTLSCEQNLNHDAMYWYRQDPGQGLRLIYYSQIVNDFQKGDIAEGYSVSREKKESFPLTVTSAQKNPTAFYLCASSTGTGFVGYTFGSGTRLTVV.